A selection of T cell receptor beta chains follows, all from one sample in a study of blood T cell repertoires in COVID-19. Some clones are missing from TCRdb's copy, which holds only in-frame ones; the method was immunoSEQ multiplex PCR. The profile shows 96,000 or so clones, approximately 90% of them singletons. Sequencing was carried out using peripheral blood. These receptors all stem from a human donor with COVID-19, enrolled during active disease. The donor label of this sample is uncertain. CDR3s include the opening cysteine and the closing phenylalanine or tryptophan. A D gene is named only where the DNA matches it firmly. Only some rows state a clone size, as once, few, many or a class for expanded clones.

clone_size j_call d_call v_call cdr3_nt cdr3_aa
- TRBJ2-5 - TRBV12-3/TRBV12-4 TGTGCCAGCAGTTTAGGAGGAATGGAGACCCAGTACTTC CASSLGGMETQYF
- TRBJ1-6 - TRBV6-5 TGTGCCAGCAGTTCCCTTAGCTCCTATAATTCACCCCTCCACTTT CASSSLSSYNSPLHF
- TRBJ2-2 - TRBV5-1 TGCGCCAGCAGCGCTGTTGGAGGAGGGAACACCGGGGAGCTGTTTTTT CASSAVGGGNTGELFF
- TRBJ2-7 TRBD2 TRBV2 TGTGCCAGCAGTGAATATCGGGGGGACGAGCAGTACTTC CASSEYRGDEQYF
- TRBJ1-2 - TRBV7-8 TGTGCCAGCAGCTTAGGGGGGGGTAACTATGGCTACACCTTC CASSLGGGNYGYTF
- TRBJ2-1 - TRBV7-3 TGTGCCAGCAGCTTATCGAGAGACAATGAGCAGTTCTTC CASSLSRDNEQFF
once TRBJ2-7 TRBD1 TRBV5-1 TGCGCCAGCAGGATCCCGGGACAGGGCTACGAGCAGTACTTC CASRIPGQGYEQYF
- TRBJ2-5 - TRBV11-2 TGTGCCAGCAGCTTATCTGAGACCCAGTACTTC CASSLSETQYF
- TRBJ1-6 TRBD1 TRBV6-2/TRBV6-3 TGTGCCAGCAGCTGGGACAGGGGGTCACCCCTCCACTTT CASSWDRGSPLHF
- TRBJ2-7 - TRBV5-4 TGTGCCAGCAGCTCCAGCCGGGGCTACGAGCAGTACTTC CASSSSRGYEQYF
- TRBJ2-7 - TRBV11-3 TGTGCCAGCAGCTTAGTTGTGACCGCTAGCTCCTACGAGCAGTACTTC CASSLVVTASSYEQYF
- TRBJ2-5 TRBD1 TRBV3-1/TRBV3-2 TGTGCCAGCAGCCAGGACAGGGGGCGCTGGGAGACCCAGTACTTC CASSQDRGRWETQYF
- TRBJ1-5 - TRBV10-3 TGTGCCATCAGTGAGGGAGAGAGGGGCAATCAGCCCCAGCATTTT CAISEGERGNQPQHF
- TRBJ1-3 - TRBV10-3 TGTGCCATGATGACAGCTGGAAACACCATATATTTT CAMMTAGNTIYF
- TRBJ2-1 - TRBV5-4 TGTGCCAGCAGCTGGGGAAACCGGGCCAGGGATGAGCAGTTCTTC CASSWGNRARDEQFF
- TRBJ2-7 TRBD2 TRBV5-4 TGTGCCAGCAGCTTAATGAGCGGGGGGGCCTACGAGCAGTACTTC CASSLMSGGAYEQYF
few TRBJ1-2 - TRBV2 TGTGCCAGCAGGACGGGGAGGAAGTCGGGCTACACCTTC CASRTGRKSGYTF
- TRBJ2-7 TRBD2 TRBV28 TGTGCCAGCAGGGAGGGGAGGGGCGAGCAGTACTTC CASREGRGEQYF
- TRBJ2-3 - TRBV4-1 TGCGCCAGCAGCCAAGAATCTGCAGGGGCATCAGATACGCAGTATTTT CASSQESAGASDTQYF
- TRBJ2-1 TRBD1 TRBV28 TGTGCCGGAGGACAGGAGAACAATGAGCAGTTCTTC CAGGQENNEQFF
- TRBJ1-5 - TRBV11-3 TGTGCCAGCAGCAGGGGTTTGCGGCAGCCCCAGCATTTT CASSRGLRQPQHF
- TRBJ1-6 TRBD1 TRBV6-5 TGTGCCAGCAGCCGCGGGACAGTGGGGAATTTGCCCCTCCACTTT CASSRGTVGNLPLHF
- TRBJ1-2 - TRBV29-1 TGCAGCGTTGACCCCCGAACAGAAAACTATGGCTACACCTTC CSVDPRTENYGYTF
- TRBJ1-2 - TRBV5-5 TGTGCCAGCAGCTTGGGCCGGACAGCACTCCCAAGTGGCTACACCTTC CASSLGRTALPSGYTF
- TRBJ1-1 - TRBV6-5 TGTGCCAGCAGATTGAGGAACACTGAAGCTTTCTTT CASRLRNTEAFF
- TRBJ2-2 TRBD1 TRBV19 TGTGCCAGTATGCGGGCAGGGGGATTGGGCGGGGAGCTGTTTTTT CASMRAGGLGGELFF
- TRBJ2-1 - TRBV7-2 TGTGCCAGCAGCATTAGCGTGAGCTCCTACAATGAGCAGTTCTTC CASSISVSSYNEQFF
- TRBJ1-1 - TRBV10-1 TGCGCCAGCAGTGACCCGGGACTCCCGAGGGGTGAAGCTTTCTTT CASSDPGLPRGEAFF
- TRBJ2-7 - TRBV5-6 TGTGCCAGCAGCCCCCGCATCACGGGAGAGCAGTACTTC CASSPRITGEQYF
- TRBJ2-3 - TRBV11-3 TGTGCCAGCAGCTTGGGTAACAGGCAGTATTTT CASSLGNRQYF
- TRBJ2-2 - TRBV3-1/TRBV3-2 TGTGCCAGCACCCTATCCACCGGGGAGCTGTTTTTT CASTLSTGELFF
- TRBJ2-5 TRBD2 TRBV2 TGTGCCAGCAGTGAAGGAAGGCAAGCGGGAGGAGGGGAGACCCAGTACTTC CASSEGRQAGGGETQYF
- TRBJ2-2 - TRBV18 TGTGCCAGCTCACCCGGAGGAGGGGAGCTGTTTTTT CASSPGGGELFF
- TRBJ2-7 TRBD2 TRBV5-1 TGCGCCAGCAGCGGAAGCGGGGGGCCCTCCTACGAGCAGTACTTC CASSGSGGPSYEQYF
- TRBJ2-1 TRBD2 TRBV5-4 TGTGCCAGCACCAGGGCTAGCGGGAGGAATGAGCAGTTCTTC CASTRASGRNEQFF
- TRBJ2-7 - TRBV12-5 TGTGCTAGTGGTTTGGACGACAGCGAGCAGTACTTC CASGLDDSEQYF
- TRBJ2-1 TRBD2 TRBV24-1 TGTGCCACCAGTGACACTAGCGGGAGAAGCTCCTACAATGAGCAGTTCTTC CATSDTSGRSSYNEQFF
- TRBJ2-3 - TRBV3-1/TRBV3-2 TGTGCCAGCAGCACAGGAGGGGGCCTCATAGATACGCAGTATTTT CASSTGGGLIDTQYF
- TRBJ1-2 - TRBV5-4 TGTGCCAGCAGCCACATAGGAGTTTTCACCTATGGCTACACCTTC CASSHIGVFTYGYTF
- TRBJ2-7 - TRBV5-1 TGCGCCAGCAGCTTGGATAACGGAGCCTACGAGCAGTACTTC CASSLDNGAYEQYF
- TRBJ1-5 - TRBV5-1 TGCGCCAGCAGCCCTCTTGGGGGAGGTAATCAGCCCCAGCATTTT CASSPLGGGNQPQHF
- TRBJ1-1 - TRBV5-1 TGCGCCAGCAGCTTGGGTCAGGATTACACTGAAGCTTTCTTT CASSLGQDYTEAFF
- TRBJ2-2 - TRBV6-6 TGTGCCAGCAGTTATTCTCGAGACACCGGGGAGCTGTTTTTT CASSYSRDTGELFF
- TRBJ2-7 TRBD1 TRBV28 TGTGCCATCGGACAGGGTGTCGACGAGCAGTACTTC CAIGQGVDEQYF
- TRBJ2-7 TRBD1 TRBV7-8 TGTGCCAGCAGCCGGGACAGGGTCTACGAGCAGTACTTC CASSRDRVYEQYF
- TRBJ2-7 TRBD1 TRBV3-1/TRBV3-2 TGTGCCAGCAGCCAGGATGGACAGGGTGGCTACGAGCAGTACTTC CASSQDGQGGYEQYF
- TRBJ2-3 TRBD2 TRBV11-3 TGTGCCAGCAGCCCAAGACTAGCAACAGATACGCAGTATTTT CASSPRLATDTQYF
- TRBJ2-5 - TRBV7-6 TGTGCCAGCAGCCTCGGAACAGGGGGGGGGCAAGAGACCCAGTACTTC CASSLGTGGGQETQYF
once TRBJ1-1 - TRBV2 TGTGCCAAATCGACAGCGATGAACACTGAAGCTTTCTTT CAKSTAMNTEAFF
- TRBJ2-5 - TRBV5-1 TGCGCCAGCAGGGGGCGGATATCCCAGGAGAAAGAGACCCAGTACTTC CASRGRISQEKETQYF
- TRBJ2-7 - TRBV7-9 TGTGCCAGCAGCTTAGTTGGTAGCGACTACGAGCAGTACTTC CASSLVGSDYEQYF